A selection of T cell receptor beta chains follows, all from one sample in a study of blood T cell repertoires in COVID-19. Here immunoSEQ multiplex PCR was the method, and the copy in TCRdb shows in-frame clones only, minus some. In the table there are over 120,000 clones, about 80% of which are singletons. The sample was peripheral blood. All receptors derive from a human donor in a cohort sampled during active COVID-19. CDR3s include the opening cysteine and the closing phenylalanine or tryptophan. A D gene is named only where the DNA matches it firmly. The size of a clone is reported for some rows only, either as once, few or many, or as a class for expanded clones.

clone size | D gene | J gene | V gene | CDR3 protein | CDR3 DNA
- | - | TRBJ1-1 | TRBV5-5 | CASSTRPDSNTEAFF | TGTGCCAGCAGCACCCGACCAGACTCGAACACTGAAGCTTTCTTT
- | - | TRBJ1-2 | TRBV5-1 | CASSFDTAGYTF | TGCGCCAGCAGCTTTGACACCGCTGGCTACACCTTC
once | TRBD1 | TRBJ1-2 | TRBV3-1/TRBV3-2 | CASSQSGTGGGYTF | TGTGCCAGCAGCCAATCCGGGACAGGTGGAGGCTACACCTTC
- | TRBD1 | TRBJ1-4 | TRBV24-1 | CATSECRDRGSKKLFF | TGTGCCACCAGTGAGTGCCGGGACAGGGGTTCTAAAAAACTGTTTTTT
- | - | TRBJ2-7 | TRBV7-8 | CASSLDRGGYEQYF | TGTGCCAGCAGCTTAGATAGGGGTGGCTACGAGCAGTACTTC
- | TRBD1 | TRBJ2-5 | TRBV5-1 | CASSPLDRKETQYF | TGCGCCAGCAGCCCGCTGGACAGGAAAGAGACCCAGTACTTC
- | - | TRBJ1-2 | TRBV11-3 | CASSLGATALNYGYTF | TGTGCCAGCAGCTTAGGGGCGACAGCCCTTAACTATGGCTACACCTTC
few | - | TRBJ2-7 | TRBV7-8 | CASTQSSLGPIFF | TGTGCCAGCACCCAGAGCAGCTTGGGCCCCATTTTCTTC
- | - | TRBJ2-1 | TRBV11-1 | CASSPQANEQFF | TGTGCCAGCAGCCCCCAAGCGAATGAGCAGTTCTTC
- | - | TRBJ2-5 | TRBV7-8 | CASTGGYQQETQYF | TGTGCCAGCACTGGGGGGTACCAACAAGAGACCCAGTACTTC
- | TRBD1 | TRBJ1-5 | TRBV18 | CASSGDRGFGQPQHF | TGTGCCAGCTCAGGGGACAGGGGATTCGGTCAGCCCCAGCATTTT
- | - | TRBJ2-1 | TRBV7-9 | CASSSSARLTYNEQFF | TGTGCCAGCAGCTCCTCTGCTAGGCTAACCTACAATGAGCAGTTCTTC
- | - | TRBJ1-2 | TRBV5-1 | CASSWGGLDYGYTF | TGCGCCAGCAGCTGGGGGGGTTTGGACTATGGCTACACCTTC
many | - | TRBJ1-2 | TRBV5-1 | CASSFTSGDYGYTF | TGCGCCAGCAGCTTTACCTCTGGAGACTATGGCTACACCTTC
- | TRBD2 | TRBJ2-1 | TRBV5-1 | CASSPGLANTEFF | TGCGCCAGCAGCCCAGGACTAGCGAACACTGAGTTCTTC
few | - | TRBJ1-2 | TRBV14 | CASSQLQGRANYGYTF | TGTGCCAGCAGCCAACTACAGGGCCGAGCTAACTATGGCTACACCTTC
- | - | TRBJ2-5 | TRBV5-8 | CASSNPPGIGETQYF | TGTGCCAGCAGCAACCCCCCCGGGATCGGAGAGACCCAGTACTTC
- | - | TRBJ1-5 | TRBV2 | CASNLGQGVRNQPQHF | TGTGCCAGCAACCTCGGTCAGGGTGTAAGAAATCAGCCCCAGCATTTT
- | TRBD1 | TRBJ2-1 | TRBV7-6 | CASSSTGTGFIEQFF | TGTGCCAGCAGCTCTACCGGGACAGGCTTTATTGAGCAGTTCTTC
- | - | TRBJ1-5 | TRBV19 | CASSKTGDQPQHF | TGTGCCAGTAGTAAGACAGGAGATCAGCCCCAGCATTTT
- | - | TRBJ2-2 | TRBV7-9 | CASSADFNTGELFF | TGTGCCAGCAGCGCGGATTTTAACACCGGGGAGCTGTTTTTT
- | TRBD1 | TRBJ1-2 | TRBV6-5 | CASSTGTGIGYTF | TGTGCCAGCAGCACCGGGACAGGGATTGGCTACACCTTC
- | - | TRBJ1-3 | TRBV7-2 | CASSSTVSGNTIYF | TGTGCCAGCAGTTCTACAGTCTCTGGAAACACCATATATTTT
few | TRBD1 | TRBJ1-4 | TRBV5-1 | CASSLGGQTNEKLFF | TGCGCCAGCAGCTTGGGGGGACAGACTAATGAAAAACTGTTTTTT
- | - | TRBJ1-2 | TRBV28 | CASSLGSGVGYGYTF | TGTGCCAGCAGTCTCGGGTCAGGGGTCGGCTATGGCTACACCTTC
- | - | TRBJ1-1 | TRBV7-2 | CASIPQEGFTEAFF | TGTGCCAGTATCCCCCAGGAGGGATTCACTGAAGCTTTCTTT
once | TRBD2 | TRBJ2-2 | TRBV18 | CASSPIAGKNTGELFF | TGTGCCAGCTCCCCCATAGCGGGAAAAAACACCGGGGAGCTGTTTTTT
many | TRBD1 | TRBJ1-2 | TRBV7-9 | CASSASTGGGYGYTF | TGTGCCAGCAGCGCATCAACAGGGGGAGGATATGGCTACACCTTC
many | TRBD2 | TRBJ2-7 | TRBV6-2/TRBV6-3 | CASRPSPRPGLGFHEQYF | TGTGCCAGCCGCCCATCCCCAAGGCCGGGACTAGGTTTCCACGAGCAGTACTTC
- | TRBD1 | TRBJ2-3 | TRBV2 | CASRQPGQGQVGTQYF | TGTGCCAGCCGTCAACCGGGACAGGGGCAAGTCGGTACGCAGTATTTT
- | TRBD1 | TRBJ1-2 | TRBV30 | CAWSSSSKTGRGYTF | TGTGCCTGGAGTTCCTCATCGAAGACAGGGCGAGGCTACACCTTC
- | TRBD1 | TRBJ1-2 | TRBV29-1 | CSVTGGEGYTF | TGCAGCGTTACAGGGGGCGAAGGCTACACCTTC
- | - | TRBJ2-2 | TRBV24-1 | CATSHLNTGELFF | TGTGCCACCAGCCACTTGAACACCGGGGAGCTGTTTTTT
- | - | TRBJ2-5 | TRBV7-8 | CASSGQRRQETQYF | TGTGCCAGCAGTGGACAGCGCAGACAAGAGACCCAGTACTTC
- | - | TRBJ1-2 | TRBV4-2 | CASSEDPAGGYTF | TGTGCCAGCAGCGAAGACCCTGCCGGTGGCTACACCTTC
- | TRBD1 | TRBJ2-1 | TRBV13 | CASSLGDRGNEQFF | TGTGCCAGCAGCTTAGGGGACAGGGGAAATGAGCAGTTCTTC
- | TRBD2 | TRBJ2-3 | TRBV6-6 | CASTGLAGGTDTQYF | TGTGCCAGTACCGGACTAGCGGGAGGCACAGATACGCAGTATTTT
once | TRBD1 | TRBJ2-7 | TRBV7-8 | CASGLGGSIYEQYF | TGTGCCAGCGGATTAGGGGGCTCCATCTACGAGCAGTACTTC
few | - | TRBJ1-1 | TRBV6-5 | CASGGLLGNTEAFF | TGTGCCAGCGGAGGCTTGTTGGGTAACACTGAAGCTTTCTTT
- | - | TRBJ2-6 | TRBV7-3 | CASSFRVGANVLTF | TGTGCCAGCAGCTTTAGAGTTGGGGCCAACGTCCTGACTTTC
- | TRBD1 | TRBJ2-3 | TRBV25-1 | CASSDSGTGGYTDTQYF | TGTGCCAGCAGTGATTCCGGGACAGGGGGCTACACAGATACGCAGTATTTT
- | - | TRBJ2-1 | TRBV7-3 | CASSLGRGLYNEQFF | TGTGCCAGCAGCTTAGGTCGAGGGCTCTACAATGAGCAGTTCTTC
- | - | TRBJ1-2 | TRBV5-1 | CASSDLAVPNTF | TGCGCCAGCAGCGACCTCGCGGTTCCGAACACCTTC
once | - | TRBJ1-5 | TRBV6-2/TRBV6-3 | CASSYLDTYQPQHF | TGTGCCAGCAGTTACTTGGACACTTATCAGCCCCAGCATTTT
- | - | TRBJ2-7 | TRBV6-5 | CASSSGQEGDEQYF | TGTGCCAGCAGTTCCGGACAGGAGGGCGACGAGCAGTACTTC
- | - | TRBJ1-2 | TRBV18 | CASSPAGVDGYTF | TGTGCCAGCTCACCAGCAGGGGTGGATGGCTACACCTTC
few | - | TRBJ1-5 | TRBV9 | CASSKQLNQPQHF | TGTGCCAGCAGCAAACAGCTAAATCAGCCCCAGCATTTT
- | TRBD1 | TRBJ1-5 | TRBV7-2 | CASSLALGGAGAQPQHF | TGTGCCAGCAGCTTAGCGCTAGGGGGCGCGGGTGCTCAGCCCCAGCATTTT
- | - | TRBJ2-5 | TRBV7-9 | CASSLDGGQETQYF | TGTGCCAGCAGCTTAGACGGCGGCCAAGAGACCCAGTACTTC
- | - | TRBJ2-2 | TRBV5-6 | CASSFQGPGELFF | TGTGCCAGCAGCTTTCAGGGTCCCGGGGAGCTGTTTTTT
- | - | TRBJ1-4 | TRBV19 | CASRNPGGSTNEKLFF | TGTGCCAGTAGAAATCCGGGGGGGTCAACTAATGAAAAACTGTTTTTT
- | TRBD1 | TRBJ1-1 | TRBV30 | CAWNEQGDTEAFF | TGTGCCTGGAACGAACAGGGGGACACTGAAGCTTTCTTT
- | TRBD1 | TRBJ2-3 | TRBV2 | CASRDREVDTQYF | TGTGCCAGCCGGGACAGGGAGGTAGATACGCAGTATTTT
- | - | TRBJ2-1 | TRBV25-1 | CASSGGRDNEQFF | TGTGCCAGCAGTGGAGGAAGAGACAATGAGCAGTTCTTC
- | - | TRBJ2-6 | TRBV19 | CASSTQHLSGANVLTF | TGTGCCAGTAGTACTCAACACCTCTCTGGGGCCAACGTCCTGACTTTC
- | - | TRBJ2-2 | TRBV2 | CASSLIAAQPGELFF | TGTGCCAGCAGTCTAATCGCCGCCCAACCCGGGGAGCTGTTTTTT
- | - | TRBJ2-2 | TRBV30 | CACPLGVGNTGELFF | TGTGCCTGCCCTCTGGGAGTCGGGAACACCGGGGAGCTGTTTTTT
- | TRBD1 | TRBJ1-2 | TRBV5-4 | CASRLGQGARGYTF | TGTGCCAGCAGATTAGGACAGGGGGCCAGGGGCTACACCTTC
- | TRBD2 | TRBJ2-5 | TRBV5-1 | CASSAHPGLAEETQYF | TGCGCCAGCAGCGCCCACCCGGGACTAGCGGAAGAGACCCAGTACTTC
- | - | TRBJ2-1 | TRBV7-2 | CASSFRVATPYNEQFF | TGTGCCAGCAGCTTCCGGGTAGCGACACCCTACAATGAGCAGTTCTTC